This T cell receptor beta chain stems from a study of blood T cell repertoires in COVID-19. Only in-frame clones appear in the TCRdb table, and some are missing; sequencing was by immunoSEQ multiplex PCR. The data show 45,000 to 55,000 clones, around four fifths seen once. Germline assignment: CDR1 MDHEN and CDR2 SYDVKM. This CDR3 comprises 14 residues. V shed 6 bases and J shed 1 base, with 12 bases lying between them. Sequenced: peripheral blood. This chain uses TRBV28 with TRBJ1-1, with D possibly TRBD1 on 5 matching bases. This TCR was sampled from a human donor in a cohort sampled during active COVID-19. The CDR3 DNA reads TGTGCCAGCAGGGTGCAGGGCCAGAACACTGAAGCTTTCTTT. Amino acids: CASRVQGQNTEAFF.